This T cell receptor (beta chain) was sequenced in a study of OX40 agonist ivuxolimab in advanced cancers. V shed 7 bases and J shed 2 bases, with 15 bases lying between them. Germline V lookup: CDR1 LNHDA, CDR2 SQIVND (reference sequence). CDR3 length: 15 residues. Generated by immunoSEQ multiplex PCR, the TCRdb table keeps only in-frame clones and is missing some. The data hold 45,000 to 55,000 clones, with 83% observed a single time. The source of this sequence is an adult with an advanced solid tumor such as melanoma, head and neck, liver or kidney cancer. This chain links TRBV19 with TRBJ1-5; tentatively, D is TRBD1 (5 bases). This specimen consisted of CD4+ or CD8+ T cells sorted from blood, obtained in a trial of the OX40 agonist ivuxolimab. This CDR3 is CASIPGLGGNQPQHF. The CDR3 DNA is TGTGCCAGTATCCCGGGCTTAGGGGGCAATCAGCCCCAGCATTTT. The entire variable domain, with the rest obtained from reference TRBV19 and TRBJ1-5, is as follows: DGGITQSPKYLFRKEGQNVTLSCEQNLNHDAMYWYRQDPGQGLRLIYYSQIVNDFQKGDIAEGYSVSREKKESFPLTVTSAQKNPTAFYLCASIPGLGGNQPQHFGDGTRLSIL.